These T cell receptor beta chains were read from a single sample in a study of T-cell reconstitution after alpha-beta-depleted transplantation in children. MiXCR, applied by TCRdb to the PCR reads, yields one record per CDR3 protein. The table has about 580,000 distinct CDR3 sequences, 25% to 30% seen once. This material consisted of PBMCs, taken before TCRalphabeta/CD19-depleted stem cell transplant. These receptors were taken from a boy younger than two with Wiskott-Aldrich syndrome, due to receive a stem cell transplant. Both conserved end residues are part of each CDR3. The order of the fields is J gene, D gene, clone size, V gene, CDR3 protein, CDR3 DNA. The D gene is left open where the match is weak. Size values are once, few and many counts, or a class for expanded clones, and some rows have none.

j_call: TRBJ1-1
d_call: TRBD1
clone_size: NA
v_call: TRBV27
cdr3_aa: CASSFRGPLNTEAFF
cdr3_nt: TGTGCCAGCAGTTTCAGGGGGCCCCTGAACACTGAAGCTTTCTTT

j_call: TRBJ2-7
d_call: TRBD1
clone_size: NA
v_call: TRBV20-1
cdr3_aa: CSAPPRGQGAYEQYF
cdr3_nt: TGCAGTGCCCCCCCTCGGGGACAGGGGGCCTACGAGCAGTACTTC

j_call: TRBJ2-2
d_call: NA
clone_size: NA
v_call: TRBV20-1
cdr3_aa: CSARERGSGELFF
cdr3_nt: TGCAGTGCTAGAGAGAGAGGTTCCGGGGAGCTGTTTTTT

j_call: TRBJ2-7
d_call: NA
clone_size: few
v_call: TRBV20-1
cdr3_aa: CSARSPQRRAYEQYF
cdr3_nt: TGCAGTGCTAGATCTCCACAAAGAAGGGCCTACGAGCAGTACTTC

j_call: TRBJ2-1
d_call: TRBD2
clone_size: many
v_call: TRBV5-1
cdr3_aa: CASSPGTSGRNEQFF
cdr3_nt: TGCGCCAGCAGCCCGGGGACTAGCGGGAGAAATGAGCAGTTCTTC

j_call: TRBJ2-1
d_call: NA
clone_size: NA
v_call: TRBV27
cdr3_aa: CASSPLSSDTSRRNEQFF
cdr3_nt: TGTGCCAGCAGCCCACTAAGCTCTGACACGTCTCGTCGCAATGAGCAGTTCTTC

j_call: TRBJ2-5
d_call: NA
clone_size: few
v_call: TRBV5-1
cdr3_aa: CASSWTANRQETQYF
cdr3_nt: TGCGCCAGCAGCTGGACAGCAAACCGGCAAGAGACCCAGTACTTC

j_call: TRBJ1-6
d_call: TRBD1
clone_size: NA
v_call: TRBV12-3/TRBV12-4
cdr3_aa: CASSLTQGAKPLHF
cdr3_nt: TGTGCCAGCAGTTTAACGCAGGGGGCTAAACCCCTCCACTTT

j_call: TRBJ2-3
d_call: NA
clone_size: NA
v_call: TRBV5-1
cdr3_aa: CASSLELARDRTDTQYF
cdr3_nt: TGCGCCAGCAGCTTGGAACTAGCTCGGGATCGGACAGATACGCAGTATTTT

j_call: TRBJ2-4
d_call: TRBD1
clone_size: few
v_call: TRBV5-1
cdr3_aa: CASSSGQNRDKNIQYF
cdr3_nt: TGCGCCAGCAGCTCGGGACAGAATCGGGACAAAAACATTCAGTACTTC

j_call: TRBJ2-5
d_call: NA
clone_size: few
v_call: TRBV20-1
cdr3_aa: CSASLGTAQYF
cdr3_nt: TGCAGTGCTAGTCTGGGCACGGCCCAGTACTTC

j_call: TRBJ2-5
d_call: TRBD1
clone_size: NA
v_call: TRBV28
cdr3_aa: CASSSGTGGIETQYF
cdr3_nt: TGTGCCAGCAGTTCCGGGACAGGGGGGATAGAGACCCAGTACTTC

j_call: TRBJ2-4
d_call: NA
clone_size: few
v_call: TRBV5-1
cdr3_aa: CASSLAMAGPNIQYF
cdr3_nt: TGCGCCAGCAGCTTGGCCATGGCGGGACCAAACATTCAGTACTTC

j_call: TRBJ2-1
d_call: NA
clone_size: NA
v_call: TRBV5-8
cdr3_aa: CASSINRDSGFF
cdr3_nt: TGTGCCAGCAGCATCAACAGGGATTCGGGGTTCTTC

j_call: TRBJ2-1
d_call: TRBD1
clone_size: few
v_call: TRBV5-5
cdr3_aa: CASSLRAGTGYNEQFF
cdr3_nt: TGTGCCAGCAGCTTGAGGGCCGGGACAGGGTACAATGAGCAGTTCTTC

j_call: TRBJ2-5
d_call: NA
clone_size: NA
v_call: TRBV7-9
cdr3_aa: CASSLLASSGETQYF
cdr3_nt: TGTGCCAGCAGCTTACTGGCTAGCTCTGGAGAGACCCAGTACTTC

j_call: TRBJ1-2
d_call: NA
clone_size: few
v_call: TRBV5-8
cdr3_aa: CASSTGPAYGYTF
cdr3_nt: TGTGCCAGCAGCACGGGACCGGCCTATGGCTACACCTTC